Listed here are 7 T cell receptor beta chains from one sample, sequenced in a study of pediatric ulcerative colitis (dated by TCRdb to between 2019 and 2020). Library prep was done by the immunoSEQ multiplex PCR assay. TCRdb took this table from immuneACCESS and kept in-frame rearrangements with V and J called. Such tables lack part of the clones; where checked against another copy, unresolved V genes explain under half of the gap, and the rest is unexplained. The sample table lists tens of thousands of clones, about 65% of them with a count of one. Roughly a sixth of the sample comes from the top ten. During colonoscopy, one to two pinch biopsies were obtained from the rectum for research. The sample was gut tissue. These receptors all come from a boy younger than 18 with severe ulcerative colitis.

The chain is built from TRBV2 and TRBJ2-7; D uncertain. Trimming removed 1 base from V and 2 bases from J, with 3 bases in between. Germline V gene data show CDR1 as SNHLY and CDR2 as FYNNEI. The CDR3 totals 12 residues. For the CDR3, the DNA is TGTGCCAGCAGTGAAGGGCCCTACGAGCAGTACTTC. It codes for CASSEGPYEQYF.

This chain links TRBV7-3 with TRBJ1-2, with TRBD1 as a possible D gene (5 bases). V was trimmed by 2 bases and J by 6 bases, leaving 16 bases between them. The CDR3 sequence is 15 residues long. Germline V gives CDR1 SGHTA, CDR2 FQGTGA. The CDR3 is CASSLGSGAINGYTF. The CDR3 nucleotides are TGTGCCAGCAGCTTAGGTTCTGGGGCGATCAATGGCTACACCTTC.

The chain employs TRBV5-6 and TRBJ2-2; no clear D. The CDR3 has 15 amino acids. Trimming left V 4 bases short and J 6 bases short, with 16 bases between. The germline CDR1 and CDR2 sequences are SGHDT and YYEEEE. CDR3 bases: TGTGCCAGCAGCCCCTACTCGGATTTATCCGGGGAGCTGTTTTTT. Its translation: CASSPYSDLSGELFF.

V usage is TRBV7-6 and J usage is TRBJ1-1, with unresolved D. V shed 9 bases and J shed 0 bases, with 8 bases lying between them. The V gene's germline CDR1 is SGHVS and CDR2 FNYEAQ. The CDR3 covers 12 residues. CDR3 sequence (DNA): TGTGCCAGTTCACGTATGAACACTGAAGCTTTCTTT. The encoded protein is CASSRMNTEAFF.

The V call is TRBV15, the J call TRBJ2-1; TRBD2 matches at 10 bases. Germline trimming cut 1 base from V and 2 bases from J; bases unmatched to any gene: 2. There are 16 residues in the CDR3. Germline lookup yields CDR1 LNHNV and CDR2 YYDKDF (reference sequence). CDR3 region: CATSRGLAGAYNEQFF. The CDR3 DNA reads as TGTGCCACCAGCAGAGGTCTAGCGGGGGCCTACAATGAGCAGTTCTTC.

This chain connects TRBV6-6 to TRBJ2-3, with D possibly matching TRBD1 (5 bases). The CDR3 runs 15 residues. CDR1 is MNHNY, CDR2 SVGAGI, per germline (reference sequence). V lost 3 bases, J lost 6 bases, and 16 bases lay in between. The CDR3 nucleotides are TGTGCCAGCAGTTATTATGGTGGGGCCGGGGATACGCAGTATTTT. This encodes CASSYYGGAGDTQYF.

The chain employs TRBV18 and TRBJ1-2; possibly TRBD1 for D (5 bases). Germline CDR1 reads KGHSH; CDR2 reads LQKENI. The CDR3 sequence is 13 residues long. With 3 bases removed from V and 7 bases from J, the gap between germline ends came to 12 bases. The CDR3 region is CASSPAERGGYTF. The CDR3 DNA reads TGTGCCAGCTCACCGGCAGAGAGGGGTGGCTACACCTTC.